The entry below describes one T cell receptor beta chain. This clone was counted a single time. Its antigen is still unknown. One base away there is no much larger clone; base qualities are not given. CDR1 MNHEY and CDR2 SVGAGI are derived from the germline V gene. Taken from cysteine to phenylalanine, the CDR3 has 15 residues. Just CDR3 DNA is preserved here, 45 bases in frame from base 1. Ends trimmed: V by 7 bases, J by 4 bases; bases unmatched to a gene: 12. Patients with autoimmune disease history or receiving systemic immunosuppression were excluded from the trial. Peripheral blood for TCR sequencing was collected from all dose cohorts at baseline, on cycle 4 day 1, and on cycle 7 day 1. The samples were drawn from a first-in-human, open-label, multicenter phase I dose-escalation trial of ivuxolimab. Adults with locally advanced or metastatic head and neck squamous cell, hepatocellular, melanoma or renal cell carcinoma were enrolled in the trial. Before TCR sequencing, CD4+ T cells and CD8+ T cells were sorted from peripheral blood as separate populations.

The data were obtained in a study of OX40 agonist ivuxolimab in advanced cancers. Regarding the study in general: Ivuxolimab, which targeted the costimulatory receptor OX40 (CD134), was an agonistic, fully human IgG2 monoclonal antibody. The purpose of peripheral TCRbeta sequencing was to test whether ivuxolimab changed TCR sequence diversity and led to clonal T-cell expansion. Of the roughly 54 dose-escalation patients, hepatocellular carcinoma was present in approximately 20, melanoma in approximately 15, renal cell carcinoma in 9 and head and neck cancer in 9. Intravenous ivuxolimab was administered to patients every 2 weeks at six dose levels: 0.01, 0.1, 0.3, 1.5, 3 and 10 mg/kg. In the dose-escalation cohort, 82.7% of patients were male, and the mean age was about 55 years, with a range of 23 to 79. Partial responses occurred in three dose-escalation patients: two with cutaneous melanoma and one with hepatocellular carcinoma. Prior anti-PD-1, anti-PD-L1 or anti-CTLA-4 therapy was permitted, and less than 45% of dose-escalation patients had received checkpoint inhibitors. The paper describes the monotherapy dose-escalation part (N of about 50 patients) of the phase I trial of ivuxolimab. What the authors observed across the whole study: On average, CD8+ T cells showed more expanded clones than CD4+ T cells after ivuxolimab. The antigen specificity of the peripheral T cells that underwent clonal expansion was not determined. In the 0.1-3.0 mg/kg groups, partial responders had among the lowest normalized peripheral clonal expansion, particularly in CD8+ T cells. Low levels of normalized T-cell clonal expansion were also seen in some nonresponding patients. At doses from 0.1 to 3.0 mg/kg, clonal expansion was seen in both CD4+ and CD8+ blood T cells between baseline and week 6.

To sequence the TCRbeta CDR3 region, genomic DNA was isolated from the sorted cells. TCRbeta CDR3 regions were sequenced using the immunoSEQ Assay. The clones in this table, taken by TCRdb from immuneACCESS, are in-frame only. Not every clone is retained; where verified, under half of the shortfall comes from an unresolved V gene, and the cause of the rest is unknown. A total of around 76,000 clones appear in this sample, roughly 85% of them only once. The ten most abundant clones make up approximately 0.6% of the sample. This chain is built from TRBV6-5 and TRBJ2-5; 7 bases in the junction line up with TRBD2. This clonotype was sampled from an adult with an advanced solid tumor such as melanoma, head and neck, liver or kidney cancer. This sample comprised CD4+ or CD8+ T cells sorted from blood, obtained in a trial of the OX40 agonist ivuxolimab. The CDR3 amino acid sequence is: CASTLGLGRGETQYF. The DNA sequence is TGTGCCAGCACCCTCGGGTTGGGGAGGGGAGAGACCCAGTACTTC.